This T cell receptor (beta chain) was identified in a study of cytomegalovirus exposure and HLA in healthy donors. Study-level findings and limits: Rarity characterized most TCR sequences, yet some public TCRs appeared in many donors. The authors listed some 150 TCR beta chains as cytomegalovirus-associated. Reports described diagnosis of cytomegalovirus status by the classifier as highly specific and sensitive.

Measured with immunoSEQ multiplex PCR; TCRdb has only the in-frame clones, and not every one. This sample has about 140,000 clones, with 84% found just once. About this clone: Its target is not known.

The origin of this receptor is a young woman in good health and CMV-seronegative. Sequencing was carried out using PBMCs.

The CDR3: CASSVSGGEAFF. CDR3 DNA sequence: TGTGCCAGCAGCGTATCGGGGGGAGAAGCTTTCTTT. The chain links TRBV9 to TRBJ1-1; perhaps TRBD1 as D (5 bases). CDR1 SGDLS and CDR2 YYNGEE come from the germline V gene. V shed 1 base and J shed 8 bases, with 9 bases lying between them. This CDR3 spans 12 amino acids.